This T cell receptor beta chain was captured in a study of blood T cell repertoires in COVID-19 (dated by TCRdb to 2020 to 2022). About the study as a whole: Samples from collaborators originated in the United States, Italy and Spain and spanned both the acute and convalescent phases of COVID-19. HLA class I and class II types, where available, came from metadata supplied by the sample provider rather than from assay-based typing. Samples were obtained from the ongoing ImmuneRACE study (first 160 participants) and from 1,254 subjects provided by 6 global collaborators. Subjects who had been exposed to COVID-19, were actively infected with it, or had recovered from it provided the deeply sampled blood TCRbeta repertoires that made up the dataset. The material from the prospective study consisted of cDNA or gDNA derived from T cells, B-cell-depleted T cells, or PBMCs. The repertoires were released in a freely available public database meant as a resource for research on the immune response to SARS-CoV-2. Nearly every sample came with metadata listing a de-identified subject ID, COVID-19 status, age in years and sex.

Participants in the prospective study were enrolled through a virtual design, were aged roughly 18 to 100 years, and lived in some 24 United States geographic areas. In the prospective study, participants were assigned to cohorts based on the clinical history participants reported in a screening survey and a study questionnaire. In the prospective study, whole blood, serum and a nasopharyngeal or oropharyngeal swab were collected from each participant by mobile phlebotomists. Prospective study participants could optionally give additional blood draws and questionnaires over an approximately 2-month period. Before DNA extraction, prospective study blood samples were shipped either frozen or at room temperature. V trim: 1 base; J trim: 3 bases; unmatched bases: 5. For CDR1 and CDR2, the germline V gene lists SGHAT and FQNNGV. The CDR3 spans 17 residues, from the cysteine through the phenylalanine. The only DNA kept is the CDR3, 51 bases in frame from the first base.

TCRbeta CDR3 regions were amplified from genomic DNA by means of the immunoSEQ Assay, a bias-controlled multiplex PCR. As for the authors' bioinformatics: The number of nucleated cells in each sample was estimated by amplification of reference gene primers within the assay. To quantify the absolute abundance of each unique TCRbeta CDR3 rearrangement, sequence reads were collapsed and filtered. For each sample, productive Simpson clonality was calculated as the square root of Simpson's diversity index over productive rearrangements. As stored in TCRdb, this immuneACCESS dataset retains in-frame rearrangements with V and J assigned. A fraction of the clones does not appear; measured against another copy, unresolved V genes explain less than half of the discrepancy, and the remainder lacks a known reason. V, J and clone size are taken as reported in that table, and D and trimming were inferred from the DNA itself. For this sample the table gives roughly 430,000 clones, of which approximately 85% were detected only once. Clones ranked in the top ten supply about 2.1% of the sample.

About this clone: Its antigen remains unidentified. Qualities for individual bases were not recorded, and no much larger clone is one base off.

Study-wide conclusions, independent of this receptor: How much clinical and demographic metadata was included differed by source and by participant, and the metadata was provided uncurated.

This chain is built from TRBV11-2 and TRBJ2-5, with 13 central nucleotides matching TRBD2. The source material was PBMCs or T cells enriched from blood (not recorded which). This receptor was identified in a woman aged 40 to 50 with acute COVID-19. The CDR3 is CASSLGTSGGAEETQYF. The DNA reads TGTGCCAGCAGCTTAGGAACTAGCGGGGGGGCCGAAGAGACCCAGTACTTC.